The 6 T cell receptor beta chains below were found in one sample sequenced in a study of CD8 T cells in Susac syndrome. Random hexamers were used to reverse transcribe an amount of roughly 0.5 to 1 ug RNA. TCRdb re-derived calls from the immunoSEQ multiplex PCR reads in MiXCR, one entry per CDR3 protein. The data contain about 200,000 distinct CDR3 sequences, around 90% of them singletons. Material for sequencing was CD8+ T cells from PBMCs. These receptors all stem from a human donor with multiple sclerosis.

This rearrangement joins TRBV2 to TRBJ1-2, with 7 bases identical to TRBD1. Per germline, CDR1 SNHLY and CDR2 FYNNEI. This CDR3 is built from 14 residues. V shed 7 bases, J shed 2 bases, and the junction held 7 bases outside the gene matches. The CDR3 coding sequence is TGTGCCAGCACAGAAGGGACAGTAAACTATGGCTACACCTTC. Its translation is CASTEGTVNYGYTF.

The CDR3 coding sequence is TGTGCCAGCAGTCATTTAGCCTCATCCGCGCAGTATTTT. Residues: CASSHLASSAQYF. The chain employs TRBV27 and TRBJ2-3, with unresolved D. The CDR3 is 13 amino acids. Trimming pared 5 bases from V and 10 bases from J, leaving 16 bases between. CDR1 and CDR2 (germline): MNHEY, SMNVEV (reference sequence).

The chain combines TRBV15 with TRBJ2-2; D remains ambiguous. This CDR3 is built from 14 residues. The germline V and J ends were trimmed by 0 bases and 3 bases, with 5 bases remaining between them. CDR1 LNHNV and CDR2 YYDKDF come from the germline V gene (reference sequence). The CDR3 nucleotides read TGTGCCACCAGCAGAGAATCGGACACCGGGGAGCTGTTTTTT. This encodes CATSRESDTGELFF.

As concerns this clonotype: A junction end diverges from the germline sequence, so it may reflect a read error. The chain uses TRBV12-3 or TRBV12-4 and TRBJ2-7, with D maybe TRBD2 (6 bases). The CDR3 runs 12 residues. The CDR3: CASSPDRDLLLF. CDR3 DNA: TGTGCCAGCAGCCCAGACCGGGACTTGCTCCTCTTC.

This clonotype was detected once. This sequence joins TRBV6-5 and TRBJ2-5, with D tentatively TRBD1 (5 bases). The CDR3 sequence is 13 residues long. V was pared by 6 bases and J by 6 bases, with 14 bases between. Germline V lookup: CDR1 MNHEY, CDR2 SVGAGI. CDR3 residues: CASRPSKGKTQYF. The CDR3 DNA reads as TGTGCCAGCAGACCGTCTAAGGGGAAGACCCAGTACTTC.

The V call is TRBV20-1, the J call TRBJ1-1; a weak D match, TRBD1 (6 bases). Germline assignment: CDR1 DFQATT and CDR2 SNEGSKA (reference sequence). Trimming cost V 6 bases and J 3 bases, with 11 bases left between them. The CDR3 consists of 12 residues. The CDR3 DNA reads as TGCAGTGCCGAAGGGGGATACACTGAAGCTTTCTTT. This gives the protein CSAEGGYTEAFF.